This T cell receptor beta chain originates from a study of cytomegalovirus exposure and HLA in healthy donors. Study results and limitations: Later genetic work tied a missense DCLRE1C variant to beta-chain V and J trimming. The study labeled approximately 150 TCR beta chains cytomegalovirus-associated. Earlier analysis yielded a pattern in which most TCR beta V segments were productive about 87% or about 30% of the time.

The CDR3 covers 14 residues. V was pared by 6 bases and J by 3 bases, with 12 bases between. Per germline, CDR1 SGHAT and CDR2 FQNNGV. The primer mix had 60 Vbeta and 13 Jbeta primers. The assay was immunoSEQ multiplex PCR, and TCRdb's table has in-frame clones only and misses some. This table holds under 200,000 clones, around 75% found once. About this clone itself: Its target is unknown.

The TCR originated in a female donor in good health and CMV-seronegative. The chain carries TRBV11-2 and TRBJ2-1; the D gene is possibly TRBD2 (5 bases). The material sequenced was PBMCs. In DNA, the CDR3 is TGTGCCAGCAGTCTTACTAGGGACTACAATGAGCAGTTCTTC. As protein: CASSLTRDYNEQFF. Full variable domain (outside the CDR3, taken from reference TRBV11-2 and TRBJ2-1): EAGVAQSPRYKIIEKRQSVAFWCNPISGHATLYWYQQILGQGPKLLIQFQNNGVVDDSQLPKDRFSAERLKGVDSTLKIQPAKLEDSAVYLCASSLTRDYNEQFFGPGTRLTVL.